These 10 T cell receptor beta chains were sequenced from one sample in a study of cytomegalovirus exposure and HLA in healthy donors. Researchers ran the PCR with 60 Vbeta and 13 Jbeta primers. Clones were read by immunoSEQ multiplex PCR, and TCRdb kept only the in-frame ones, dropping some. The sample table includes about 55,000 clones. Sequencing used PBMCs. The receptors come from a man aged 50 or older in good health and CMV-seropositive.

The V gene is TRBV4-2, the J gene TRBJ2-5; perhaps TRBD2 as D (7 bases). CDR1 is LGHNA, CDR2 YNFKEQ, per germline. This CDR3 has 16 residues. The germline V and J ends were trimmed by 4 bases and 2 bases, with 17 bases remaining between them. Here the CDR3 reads CASSRPVGGAQETQYF. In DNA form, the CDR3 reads TGTGCCAGCAGCCGCCCCGTGGGGGGGGCTCAAGAGACCCAGTACTTC.

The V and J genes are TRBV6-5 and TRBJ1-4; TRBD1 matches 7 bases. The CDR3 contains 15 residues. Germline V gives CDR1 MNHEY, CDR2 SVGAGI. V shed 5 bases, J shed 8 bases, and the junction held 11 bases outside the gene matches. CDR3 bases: TGTGCCAGCAGTCCGACAGGGACGGTGAGCGAAAAACTGTTTTTT. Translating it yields CASSPTGTVSEKLFF.

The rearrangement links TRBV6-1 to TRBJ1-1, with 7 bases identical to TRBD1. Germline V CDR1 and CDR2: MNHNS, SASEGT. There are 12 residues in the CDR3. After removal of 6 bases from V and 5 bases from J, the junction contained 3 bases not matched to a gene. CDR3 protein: CASSPTGTEAFF. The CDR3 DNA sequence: TGTGCCAGCAGCCCGACAGGGACTGAAGCTTTCTTT.

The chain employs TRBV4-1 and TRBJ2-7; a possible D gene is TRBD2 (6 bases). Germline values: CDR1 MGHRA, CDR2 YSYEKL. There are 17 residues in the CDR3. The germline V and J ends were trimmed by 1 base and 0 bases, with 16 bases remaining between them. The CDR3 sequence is CASSQGGSGRFSYEQYF. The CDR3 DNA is TGCGCCAGCAGCCAAGGTGGGTCAGGGAGGTTCTCCTACGAGCAGTACTTC.

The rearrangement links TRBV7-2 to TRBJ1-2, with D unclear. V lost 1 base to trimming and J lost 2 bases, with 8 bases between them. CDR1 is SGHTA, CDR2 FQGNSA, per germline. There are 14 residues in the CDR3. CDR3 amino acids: CASSLDYLNYGYTF. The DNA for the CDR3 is TGTGCCAGCAGCTTAGATTACTTAAACTATGGCTACACCTTC.

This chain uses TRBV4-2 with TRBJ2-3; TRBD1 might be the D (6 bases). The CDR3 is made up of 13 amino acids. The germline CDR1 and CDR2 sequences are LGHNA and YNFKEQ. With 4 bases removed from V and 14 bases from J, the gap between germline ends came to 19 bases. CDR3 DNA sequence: TGTGCCAGCAGCCCGAGTGGACAGCAGAGGTTGTATTTT. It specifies CASSPSGQQRLYF.

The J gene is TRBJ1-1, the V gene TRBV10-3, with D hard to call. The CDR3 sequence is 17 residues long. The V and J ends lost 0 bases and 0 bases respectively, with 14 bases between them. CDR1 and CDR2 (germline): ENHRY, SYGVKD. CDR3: CAISESSAGLMNTEAFF. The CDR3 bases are TGTGCCATCAGTGAGTCATCGGCAGGACTGATGAACACTGAAGCTTTCTTT.

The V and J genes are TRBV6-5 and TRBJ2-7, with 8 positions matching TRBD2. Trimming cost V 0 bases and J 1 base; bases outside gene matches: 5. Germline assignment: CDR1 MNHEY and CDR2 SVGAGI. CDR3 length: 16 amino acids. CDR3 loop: CASSYSGSGTSYEQYF. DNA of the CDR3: TGTGCCAGCAGTTACTCGGGTAGCGGGACGTCCTACGAGCAGTACTTC.

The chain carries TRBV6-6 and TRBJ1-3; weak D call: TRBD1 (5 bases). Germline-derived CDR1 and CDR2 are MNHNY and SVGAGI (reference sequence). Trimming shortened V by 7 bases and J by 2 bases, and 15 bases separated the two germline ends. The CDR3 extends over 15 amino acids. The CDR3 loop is CASTSGGPTGNTIYF. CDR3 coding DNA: TGTGCCAGCACCAGCGGGGGTCCAACTGGAAACACCATATATTTT.

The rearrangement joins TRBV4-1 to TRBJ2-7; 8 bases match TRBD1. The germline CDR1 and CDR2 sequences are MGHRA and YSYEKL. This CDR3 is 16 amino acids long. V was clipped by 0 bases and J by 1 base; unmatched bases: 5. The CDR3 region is CASSQDHYRGSYEQYF. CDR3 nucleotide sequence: TGCGCCAGCAGCCAAGATCACTACAGGGGGTCCTACGAGCAGTACTTC.